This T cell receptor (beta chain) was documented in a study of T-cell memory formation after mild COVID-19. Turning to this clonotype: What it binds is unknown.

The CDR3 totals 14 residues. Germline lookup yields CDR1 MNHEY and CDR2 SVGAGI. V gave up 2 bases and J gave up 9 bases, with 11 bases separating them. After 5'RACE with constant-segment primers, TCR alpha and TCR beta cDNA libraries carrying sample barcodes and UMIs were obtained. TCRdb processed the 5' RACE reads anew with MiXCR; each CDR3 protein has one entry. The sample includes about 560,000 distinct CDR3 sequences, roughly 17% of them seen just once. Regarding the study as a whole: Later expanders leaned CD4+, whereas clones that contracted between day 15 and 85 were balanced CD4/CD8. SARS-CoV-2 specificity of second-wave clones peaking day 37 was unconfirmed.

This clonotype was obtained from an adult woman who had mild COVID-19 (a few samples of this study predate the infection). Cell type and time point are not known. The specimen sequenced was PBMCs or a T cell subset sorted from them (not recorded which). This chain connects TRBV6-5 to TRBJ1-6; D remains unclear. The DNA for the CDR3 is TGTGCCAGCAGTTACGTGGGCGACGGTTCACCCCTCCACTTT. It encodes CASSYVGDGSPLHF.